The 19 T cell receptor beta chains presented below share a single source sample, sequenced in a study of blood T cell repertoires in COVID-19. Repertoires were generated with immunoSEQ multiplex PCR, while TCRdb's copy carries only in-frame clones and drops some. The data show approximately 46,000 clones, roughly 90% seen once. Sequenced sample: peripheral blood. These receptor sequences come from a man aged 50 or older with active COVID-19.

This chain joins TRBV27 and TRBJ1-2; TRBD1 might be the D (5 bases). Germline V CDR1 and CDR2: MNHEY, SMNVEV (reference sequence). V was shortened by 0 bases and J by 8 bases, with 13 bases between the two germline ends. The CDR3 is 14 residues long. CDR3 coding DNA: TGTGCCAGCAGTTTATCGGGCGGGGCGTCGGGCTACACCTTC. It encodes CASSLSGGASGYTF.

V and J are TRBV28 and TRBJ1-5, with a possible D match to TRBD1 (5 bases). This CDR3 comprises 12 residues. With 5 bases removed from V and 6 bases from J, the gap between germline ends came to 8 bases. Germline V gene lookup returns CDR1 MDHEN and CDR2 SYDVKM. The CDR3 reads CASSGARQPQHF. CDR3 sequence (DNA): TGTGCCAGCAGTGGGGCGCGTCAGCCCCAGCATTTT.

The chain has TRBV7-8 and TRBJ2-2, with 7 bases lining up with TRBD2. The CDR3 has 15 residues. From germline, CDR1 is SGHVS and CDR2 FQNEAQ. V lost 5 bases and J lost 4; bases outside the gene matches: 7. The CDR3 region is CASSTGTTGTGELFF. The CDR3 DNA sequence: TGTGCCAGCAGCACCGGGACTACGGGCACCGGGGAGCTGTTTTTT.

This clone was detected only a few times. The chain couples TRBV11-2 to TRBJ2-2; TRBD2 aligns across 12 bases. The CDR3 is 16 amino acids. Germline assignment: CDR1 SGHAT and CDR2 FQNNGV. With V trimmed by 4 bases and J by 6 bases, 6 bases remained unmatched. The CDR3, as DNA: TGTGCCAGCAGCTCACTTCTAGCGGGGGGGCCCGGGGAGCTGTTTTTT. Protein product: CASSSLLAGGPGELFF.

The chain links TRBV6-5 to TRBJ1-2; D might be TRBD1 (6 bases). V lost 0 bases, J lost 4 bases, and 12 bases lay in between. This CDR3 comprises 15 residues. Germline V gene lookup returns CDR1 MNHEY and CDR2 SVGAGI. The CDR3, as DNA: TGTGCCAGCAGTTACTCGAACAGGGCGGTCTATGGCTACACCTTC. Its translation: CASSYSNRAVYGYTF.

This chain joins TRBV18 and TRBJ2-1, with 7 bases that match TRBD1. In germline, CDR1 is KGHSH, CDR2 LQKENI. This CDR3 region has 15 residues. The V and J ends lost 2 bases and 3 bases, in that order; junction bases with no gene match: 4. The CDR3 bases are TGTGCCAGCTCACCAGCGGCAGGGGGCTACAATGAGCAGTTCTTC. It yields the protein CASSPAAGGYNEQFF.

This rearrangement joins TRBV6-2 or TRBV6-3 to TRBJ1-5, with 9 bases lining up with TRBD1. The CDR3 has 15 residues. The V and J ends lost 5 bases and 3 bases, in that order; junction bases with no gene match: 5. Germline CDR1 and CDR2: MNHEY and SVGEGT. The CDR3 nucleotides read TGTGCCAGCAGTGCTGGACAGGGGCCCAATCAGCCCCAGCATTTT. This sequence encodes CASSAGQGPNQPQHF.

The rearrangement uses TRBV6-5 and TRBJ2-2, with 7 bases lining up with TRBD1. The ends lost 8 bases at V and 4 bases at J; junction bases unmatched: 7. The CDR3 has 14 residues. Looked up from germline, CDR1 is MNHEY and CDR2 is SVGAGI. CDR3 DNA: TGTGCCAGCCTTGGGACAGTCCCCACCGGGGAGCTGTTTTTT. It translates to CASLGTVPTGELFF.

V gene TRBV5-1 combines with J gene TRBJ1-1; D call uncertain. CDR3 length equals 14 residues. V lost 0 bases to trimming and J lost 6 bases, with 12 bases between them. Germline-derived CDR1 and CDR2 are SGHRS and YFSETQ. The CDR3 spells CASSLAGFQAEAFF. CDR3 bases: TGCGCCAGCAGCTTGGCTGGGTTTCAGGCTGAAGCTTTCTTT.

This chain connects TRBV9 to TRBJ1-1; D not certain. Germline V CDR1 and CDR2: SGDLS, YYNGEE. V was clipped by 2 bases and J by 2 bases, with 7 bases between them. The CDR3 sequence is 13 residues long. CDR3 in amino acids: CASSVTSNTEAFF. The DNA for the CDR3 is TGTGCCAGCAGCGTGACAAGTAACACTGAAGCTTTCTTT.

The rearrangement links TRBV2 to TRBJ2-7; 7 nucleotides match TRBD1. Germline V lookup: CDR1 SNHLY, CDR2 FYNNEI. The CDR3 contains 13 residues. Trimming removed 11 bases from V and 6 bases from J; junction bases left unmatched: 13. DNA for the CDR3: TGTGCCGGCTCAAGAGGACAGGTGGGCGAGCAGTACTTC. It translates to CAGSRGQVGEQYF.

The V gene is TRBV10-3, the J gene TRBJ1-5, with 8 bases aligning to TRBD1. The V and J ends lost 6 bases and 5 bases, in that order; junction bases with no gene match: 3. The CDR3 spans 13 residues. Germline CDR1 reads ENHRY; CDR2 reads SYGVKD. Here the CDR3 DNA reads TGTGCCATCAGCGACAGGGGAGATCAGCCCCAGCATTTT. Residues: CAISDRGDQPQHF.

The rearrangement uses TRBV3-1 (or the pseudogene TRBV3-2) and TRBJ1-2; TRBD1 matches 8 bases. After removal of 0 bases from V and 8 bases from J, the junction contained 11 bases not matched to a gene. Germline CDR1 is LGHDT and CDR2 is YNNKEL (reference sequence). The CDR3 is 16 amino acids. The CDR3 spells CASSQDWKQGAQGYTF. DNA for the CDR3: TGTGCCAGCAGCCAAGATTGGAAGCAGGGGGCGCAGGGCTACACCTTC.

The rearrangement links TRBV7-8 to TRBJ2-3; 11 bases align to TRBD2. CDR1 is SGHVS, CDR2 FQNEAQ, per germline. This CDR3 comprises 17 residues. Trimming took 1 base from V and 2 from J; bases not matched to a gene: 5. CDR3 sequence: CASSLGASGGNTDTQYF. CDR3 DNA sequence: TGTGCCAGCAGCTTAGGTGCTAGCGGGGGGAACACAGATACGCAGTATTTT.

The chain links TRBV10-3 to TRBJ1-4, with D unclear. Germline lookup yields CDR1 ENHRY and CDR2 SYGVKD. With 0 bases removed from V and 7 bases from J, the gap between germline ends came to 3 bases. This CDR3 has 12 residues. The CDR3 coding sequence is TGTGCCATCAGTGAGTCCTCTGAAAAACTGTTTTTT. It yields the protein CAISESSEKLFF.

DNA of the CDR3: TGTGCCATCAGTGAGACGACAGGGGGCTTTCAGCCCCAGCATTTT. Protein product: CAISETTGGFQPQHF. The chain recombines TRBV10-3 with TRBJ1-5, with 10 bases aligning to TRBD1. This CDR3 is built from 15 residues. V lost 2 bases, J lost 6 bases, and 4 bases stayed unmatched. CDR1 and CDR2 (germline): ENHRY, SYGVKD.

This clone was picked up one time. The genes are TRBV2 and TRBJ2-7; 8 bases align to TRBD2. The germline gives CDR1 SNHLY, CDR2 FYNNEI. V shed 1 base, J shed 2 bases, and the junction held 7 bases outside the gene matches. This CDR3 comprises 16 residues. CDR3 sequence: CASSEVDRGGPYEQYF. CDR3 nucleotide sequence: TGTGCCAGCAGTGAAGTGGATCGGGGGGGCCCCTACGAGCAGTACTTC.

The CDR3 sequence: CASSRRTSGGPRTDTQYF. Written as DNA, the CDR3 is TGTGCCAGTAGTCGTAGGACTAGCGGGGGCCCGCGGACAGATACGCAGTATTTT. The rearrangement uses TRBV19 and TRBJ2-3; 13 bases are shared with TRBD2. The germline gives CDR1 LNHDA, CDR2 SQIVND (reference sequence). V was pared by 5 bases and J by 3 bases, with 11 bases of the junction left unmatched. This CDR3 comprises 18 residues.

The gene calls are TRBV5-1 and TRBJ2-3; 8 bases are a match to TRBD2. CDR3 length: 15 amino acids. V was pared by 4 bases and J by 3 bases, with 7 bases of the junction left unmatched. Germline CDR1 is SGHRS and CDR2 is YFSETQ. CDR3 sequence (DNA): TGCGCCAGCAGCCCGGGAGGGTTTGGGACAGATACGCAGTATTTT. Encoded protein: CASSPGGFGTDTQYF.